Listed here is a single T cell receptor (beta chain). The entry originates in a study of shared clonotypes between healthy human individuals. This table comes from immunoSEQ multiplex PCR, and its TCRdb copy is limited to in-frame clones, with some not included. The sample includes more than 550,000 clones, about 90% of them seen just once. CD45RO+ cells went into CD8 memory alongside CCR7-negative CD45RA+ TemRA cells. Sequencing was done on a sample of memory CD8+ T cells from PBMCs. Stated subset: CD45RO+ cells pooled with CCR7-negative TemRA cells. The clonotype originates from a young man in good health. Some clones in this sample may be carry-over from other donors' samples.

The CDR3 DNA reads TGTGCCAGCAGCTTATGGGGGCCCCCCGGGGGTGAGCAGTTCTTC. It encodes CASSLWGPPGGEQFF. The V gene is TRBV7-3, the J gene TRBJ2-1; D assignment may be TRBD1 or TRBD2 (6 bases each). The V and J ends lost 2 bases and 9 bases respectively, with 17 bases between them. This CDR3 is built from 15 residues. CDR1 SGHTA and CDR2 FQGTGA come from the germline V gene.